Given below is one T cell receptor (beta chain) in context. The sample is drawn from a study of blood T cell repertoires in COVID-19. Study information: Specimens from acute and convalescent COVID-19 originated in the United States, Italy and Spain.

The V segment lost 2 bases and the J segment 0 bases; nucleotides outside the gene matches: 13. This CDR3 is built from 19 residues. Germline assignment: CDR1 LGHDT and CDR2 YNNKEL (reference sequence). Original data processing: For nucleated cells, counts were estimated from reference gene primer amplification. This table comes from immunoSEQ multiplex PCR, and its TCRdb copy is limited to in-frame clones, with some not included. V and J calls and clone size are copied from that table; D and trimming were computed from the DNA. The sample gives a few hundred thousand clones, 75% to 90% of which show up once; roughly 2.2% is in the top ten. Residents of about two dozen US areas, aged roughly 18 to 89 years, made up the participants.

This TCR came from a man under 40 who had recovered from COVID-19. Sequenced input: PBMCs or T cells enriched from blood (not recorded which). V and J are TRBV3-1 (or the pseudogene TRBV3-2) and TRBJ1-2; TRBD1 matches 9 bases. DNA of the CDR3: TGTGCCAGCAGCCAAACATGGGGACAGGGTCGAAGAGCTAACTATGGCTACACCTTC. Its translation is CASSQTWGQGRRANYGYTF.